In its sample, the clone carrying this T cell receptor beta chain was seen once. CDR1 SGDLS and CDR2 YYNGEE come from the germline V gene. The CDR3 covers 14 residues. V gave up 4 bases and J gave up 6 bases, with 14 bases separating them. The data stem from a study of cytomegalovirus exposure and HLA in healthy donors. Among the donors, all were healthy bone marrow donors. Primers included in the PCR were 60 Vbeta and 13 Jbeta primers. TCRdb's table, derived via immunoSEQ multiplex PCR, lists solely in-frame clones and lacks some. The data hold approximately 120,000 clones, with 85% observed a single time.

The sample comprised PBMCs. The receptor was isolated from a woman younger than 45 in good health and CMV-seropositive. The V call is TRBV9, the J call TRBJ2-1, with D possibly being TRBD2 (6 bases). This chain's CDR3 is CASSLGGGPNEQFF. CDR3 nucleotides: TGTGCCAGCAGCCTTGGAGGAGGGCCCAATGAGCAGTTCTTC.